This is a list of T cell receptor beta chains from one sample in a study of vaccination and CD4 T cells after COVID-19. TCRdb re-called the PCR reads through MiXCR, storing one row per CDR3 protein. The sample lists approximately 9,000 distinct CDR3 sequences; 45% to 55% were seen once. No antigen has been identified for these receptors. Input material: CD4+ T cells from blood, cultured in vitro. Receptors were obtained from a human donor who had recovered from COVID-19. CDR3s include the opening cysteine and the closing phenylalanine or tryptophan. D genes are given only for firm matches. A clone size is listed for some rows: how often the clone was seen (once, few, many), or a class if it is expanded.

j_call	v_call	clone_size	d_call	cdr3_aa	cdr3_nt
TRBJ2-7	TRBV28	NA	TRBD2	CASRTSGSRYEQYF	TGTGCCAGCAGGACTAGCGGGAGTAGGTACGAGCAGTACTTC
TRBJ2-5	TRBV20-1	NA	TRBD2	CSARDAMSGGRGETQYF	TGCAGTGCTAGAGATGCGATGTCGGGGGGGCGGGGAGAGACCCAGTACTTC
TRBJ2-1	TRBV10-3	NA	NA	CAISEVWGYNEQFF	TGTGCCATCAGTGAGGTCTGGGGCTACAATGAGCAGTTCTTC
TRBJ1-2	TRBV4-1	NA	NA	CASSRDGKNWGYTF	TGCGCCAGCAGTAGGGACGGAAAAAACTGGGGCTACACCTTC
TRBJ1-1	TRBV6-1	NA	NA	CATSKLNTEAFF	TGTGCCACCTCTAAACTGAACACTGAAGCTTTCTTT
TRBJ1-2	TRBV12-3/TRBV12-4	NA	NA	CASSHNSLGLYGYTF	TGTGCCAGCAGTCACAACTCCCTGGGACTCTATGGCTACACCTTC
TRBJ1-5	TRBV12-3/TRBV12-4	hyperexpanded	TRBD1	CASSSGTGEHF	TGTGCCAGCAGTTCCGGGACAGGGGAACATTTT
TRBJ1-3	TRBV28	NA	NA	CASVGNGNTIYF	TGTGCCAGCGTAGGGAATGGAAACACCATATATTTT
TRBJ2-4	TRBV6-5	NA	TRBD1	CASSYSIVRGRSIQYF	TGTGCCAGCAGTTACTCGATAGTGAGGGGGCGGAGCATTCAGTACTTC
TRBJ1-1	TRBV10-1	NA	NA	CASSRLGWPEAFF	TGCGCCAGCAGTCGATTAGGATGGCCTGAAGCTTTCTTT
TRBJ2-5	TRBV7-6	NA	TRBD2	CASSPLGLARETQYF	TGTGCTAGCAGCCCGCTGGGACTAGCCCGAGAGACCCAGTACTTC
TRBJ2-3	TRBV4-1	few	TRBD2	CASSQVPVASGRTDTQYF	TGCGCCAGCAGCCAAGTACCGGTTGCTAGCGGGAGAACAGATACGCAGTATTTT